These 19 T cell receptor beta chains originate from one sample sequenced in a study of patients and donors after allogeneic stem cell transplantation. TCRdb itself ran the RT-PCR reads through MiXCR, one entry per CDR3 protein. The sample records 20,000 or so distinct CDR3 sequences, under 30% being singletons. The sequencing input was blood, either unsorted or a sorted T cell fraction (not recorded which). All receptors come from a human donor who was either an allogeneic HSCT recipient or a stem cell or donor lymphocyte infusion donor (not recorded which). It is not recorded whose cells these are; they may come from a transplant donor.

The CDR3 DNA reads TGTGCCAGCAGTTTTGGGTCACCCCTCCACTTT. It translates to CASSFGSPLHF. The rearrangement uses TRBV28 and TRBJ1-6; D ambiguous. Trimming removed 3 bases from V and 10 bases from J, with 4 bases in between. The CDR3 contains 11 residues. CDR1 and CDR2 (germline): MDHEN, SYDVKM.

V is TRBV7-2 and J is TRBJ1-5, with D hard to call. The CDR3 spans 13 residues. Trimming took off 4 bases at V and 7 bases at J, with 11 bases between the two ends. The germline gives CDR1 SGHTA, CDR2 FQGNSA. CDR3 coding DNA: TGTGCCAGCAGCTATGCGATGGGCCAGCCCCAGCATTTT. Translation gives CASSYAMGQPQHF.

This clonotype was picked up many times. This sequence joins TRBV4-3 and TRBJ1-5; a possible D gene is TRBD1 (6 bases). With 0 bases removed from V and 0 bases from J, the gap between germline ends came to 12 bases. Per the germline V gene, CDR1 is LGHNA and CDR2 is YSLEER. The CDR3 is 17 residues long. Written as DNA, the CDR3 is TGCGCCAGCAGCCAAGATCCACAGGGAGGTAGCAATCAGCCCCAGCATTTT. Translating gives CASSQDPQGGSNQPQHF.

The chain uses TRBV28 and TRBJ1-4; 8 bases are a match to TRBD1. The CDR3 sequence is 13 residues long. Germline V gene data show CDR1 as MDHEN and CDR2 as SYDVKM. V gave up 8 bases and J gave up 6 bases; unmatched junction bases: 5. The CDR3 sequence: CASRDRTYEKLFF. For the CDR3, the DNA is TGTGCCAGCCGGGACAGGACCTATGAAAAACTGTTTTTT.

This clonotype was recorded a few times. This sequence joins TRBV6-5 and TRBJ2-2; no clear D. Germline values: CDR1 MNHEY, CDR2 SVGAGI. The CDR3 has 12 amino acids. Trimming stripped 8 bases from V and 2 bases from J, with 6 bases between. The CDR3 bases are TGTGCCAGCGCTCCAAACACCGGGGAGCTGTTTTTT. It translates to CASAPNTGELFF.

This clonotype has just a few counts. The chain uses TRBV6-6 and TRBJ2-3; D remains unclear. The CDR3 covers 13 residues. Germline V gene sequence: CDR1 MNHNY, CDR2 SVGAGI (reference sequence). V lost 6 bases and J lost 2, with 9 bases in between. The CDR3 sequence is CASRYLLTDTQYF. DNA of the CDR3: TGTGCCAGCAGGTACCTCCTCACAGATACGCAGTATTTT.

The CDR3 DNA sequence: TGTGCCAGCAGCGAGGACAGGGCATGGGGGTGGAAGAACACTGAAGCTTTCTTT. It yields the protein CASSEDRAWGWKNTEAFF. The chain is built from TRBV5-6 and TRBJ1-1, with 8 bases identical to TRBD1. The CDR3 is 18 residues long. Germline V gene lookup returns CDR1 SGHDT and CDR2 YYEEEE. The ends lost 4 bases at V and 1 base at J; junction bases unmatched: 15.

The rearrangement joins TRBV5-1 to TRBJ2-1; D uncertain. Trimming removed 4 bases at V and 1 base at J, with 12 bases between. Looked up from germline, CDR1 is SGHRS and CDR2 is YFSETQ. The CDR3 consists of 15 residues. The CDR3 region is CASSALTSSYNEQFF. Here the CDR3 DNA reads TGCGCCAGCAGCGCACTGACAAGTTCCTACAATGAGCAGTTCTTC.

A note on this clonotype: A far larger clone is one base from this, pointing to a likely read error. The CDR3, as DNA: TGTGCCAGCAGCTTCGGAGGGGGCACTGAAGCTTTCTTT. Encoded protein: CASSFGGGTEAFF. The chain links TRBV7-2 to TRBJ1-1; tentatively, D is TRBD1 (6 bases). The length of the CDR3 is 13 residues. Germline CDR1 reads SGHTA; CDR2 reads FQGNSA. The V end lost 3 bases, the J end lost 4 bases, and 9 bases lay between the germline ends.

CDR3 loop: CAWNGRAGNTIYF. The CDR3 DNA reads TGTGCCTGGAACGGGAGGGCTGGAAACACCATATATTTT. The chain couples TRBV30 to TRBJ1-3, with unresolved D. The germline V and J ends were trimmed by 4 bases and 2 bases, with 9 bases remaining between them. Germline loops: CDR1 GTSNPN, CDR2 SVGIG (reference sequence). The CDR3 loop spans 13 amino acids.

This clonotype came up many times. The J gene is TRBJ1-5, the V gene TRBV20-1; D is perhaps TRBD1 (5 bases). The CDR3 is made up of 17 amino acids. Germline lookup yields CDR1 DFQATT and CDR2 SNEGSKA (reference sequence). Trimming cost V 0 bases and J 3 bases, with 18 bases left between them. CDR3 region: CSARDRGRGGANQPQHF. The CDR3 DNA follows: TGCAGTGCTAGAGATAGGGGCCGTGGGGGAGCCAATCAGCCCCAGCATTTT.

This clonotype appeared many times. The chain links TRBV29-1 to TRBJ2-5; tentative D call: TRBD1 (5 bases). V gave up 4 bases and J gave up 2 bases, with 8 bases separating them. CDR3 size: 12 residues. Germline loops: CDR1 SQVTM, CDR2 ANQGSEA. The CDR3 nucleotides are TGCAGCGTTGGACAGTTTCAAGAGACCCAGTACTTC. As protein: CSVGQFQETQYF.

This chain links TRBV6-5 with TRBJ2-2, with D unclear. This CDR3 is 17 amino acids long. Germline V gene sequence: CDR1 MNHEY, CDR2 SVGAGI. Between the trimmed V and J ends, which lost 5 bases and 4 bases, there was a span of 20 bases. For the CDR3, the DNA is TGTGCCAGCAGTCTGGGTATCAAGGCGCGGAGCACCGGGGAGCTGTTTTTT. This codes for CASSLGIKARSTGELFF.

J is TRBJ2-2 and V is TRBV6-5, with D possibly matching TRBD2 (6 bases). Trimming cost V 2 bases and J 2 bases, with 9 bases left between them. There are 15 residues in the CDR3. Germline CDR1 is MNHEY and CDR2 is SVGAGI. The CDR3 bases are TGTGCCAGCAGTTACGGGACTGAAAACACCGGGGAGCTGTTTTTT. It yields the protein CASSYGTENTGELFF.

This clonotype has just a few counts. The chain carries TRBV12-3 or TRBV12-4 and TRBJ2-3; the D is unclear. V was pared by 3 bases and J by 6 bases, with 4 bases between. The CDR3 runs 11 residues. The CDR3 nucleotides are TGTGCCAGCAGTTTTAAGGATACGCAGTATTTT. It codes for CASSFKDTQYF.

This chain links TRBV28 with TRBJ1-2; a possible D gene is TRBD1 (5 bases). The CDR3 loop spans 11 amino acids. V gave up 8 bases and J gave up 10 bases, with 14 bases separating them. Germline loops: CDR1 MDHEN, CDR2 SYDVKM. The CDR3 is CASETPGHYTF. The CDR3 coding sequence is TGTGCCAGCGAAACCCCAGGGCACTACACCTTC.

This clonotype has ten or more counts. The chain combines TRBV12-3 or TRBV12-4 with TRBJ1-1, with D possibly TRBD1 on 5 matching bases. The CDR3 is 13 residues long. The germline V and J ends were trimmed by 5 bases and 7 bases, with 14 bases remaining between them. The CDR3 DNA reads TGTGCCAGCAGTCCCCAGGGCCCCGATGAAGCTTTCTTT. The encoded protein is CASSPQGPDEAFF.

Only a few counts were recorded for this clonotype. The CDR3: CASIRLGDYNSPLHF. The CDR3 DNA follows: TGTGCCAGCATCCGATTAGGGGATTATAATTCACCCCTCCACTTT. This chain links TRBV7-9 with TRBJ1-6; possible D gene TRBD1, 5 bases. V shed 7 bases and J shed 4 bases, with 14 bases lying between them. This CDR3 has 15 amino acids. CDR1 and CDR2 (germline): SEHNR, FQNEAQ (reference sequence).

This clonotype was seen a handful of times. This chain links TRBV29-1 with TRBJ1-2; D is ambiguous. The CDR3 is 14 amino acids. The ends were cut back, 5 bases at V and 2 bases at J, with 15 bases in the middle. CDR1 is SQVTM, CDR2 ANQGSEA, per germline. CDR3: CSVWYSGDNYGYTF. CDR3 nucleotide sequence: TGCAGCGTTTGGTACTCAGGAGACAACTATGGCTACACCTTC.